This is a list of T cell receptor beta chains from one sample in a study of spatial heterogeneity in lung cancer. TCRdb recomputed calls from the 5' RACE reads with MiXCR, one row per CDR3 protein. Seen here are approximately 9,700 distinct CDR3 sequences, 8.7% observed once, and the top ten hold around 13%. The sample here was lung tumor tissue, taken at surgery. Receptors originate from a female donor with early-stage non-small cell lung cancer. The CDR3 runs from the conserved cysteine through the conserved F or W. Fields, in order: clone size, V gene, D gene, J gene, CDR3 DNA, CDR3 protein. D genes are given only for firm matches. Expanded clones are given a class, and other clones once, few, many or no size at all.

many	TRBV10-3	NA	TRBJ2-7	TGTGCCATCAGTGAGTCGACGAGCGGGGAGCAGTACTTC	CAISESTSGEQYF
NA	TRBV7-3	TRBD1	TRBJ2-6	TGTGCCAGCAGCTCGAGCCTCGACAGGGCTGGGGCCAACGTCCTGACTTTC	CASSSSLDRAGANVLTF
few	TRBV7-2	TRBD1	TRBJ2-7	TGTGCCAGCAGCGACCGGGACAGGGGGCTCTCCGAGCAGTACTTC	CASSDRDRGLSEQYF
many	TRBV3-1	NA	TRBJ1-2	TGTGCCAGCAGCCAAACGGAAGGGGATGGCTACACCTTC	CASSQTEGDGYTF
NA	TRBV12-3/TRBV12-4	NA	TRBJ1-4	TGTGCCAGCACTAAGGACTTTAATGAAAAACTGTTTTTT	CASTKDFNEKLFF
medium-sized	TRBV7-2	NA	TRBJ1-2	TGTGCCAGCAGCAGAGAACGGGAGGGCTACACCTTC	CASSREREGYTF
medium-sized	TRBV29-1	NA	TRBJ1-2	TGCAGCGCCGTGACCGAGAACTATGGCTACACCTTC	CSAVTENYGYTF
NA	TRBV10-2	NA	TRBJ2-5	TGCGCCAGCACCTATTACAACCAAGAGACCCAGTACTTC	CASTYYNQETQYF
once	TRBV6-2/TRBV6-3	NA	TRBJ2-7	TGTGCCAGCAGTTATAGACTAGACATCGGGTCTTACGAGCAGTACTTC	CASSYRLDIGSYEQYF
many	TRBV5-4	NA	TRBJ2-3	TGTGCCAGCAGCGCCCTAGAGGCAGATACGCAGTATTTT	CASSALEADTQYF
medium-sized	TRBV6-6	NA	TRBJ1-1	TGTGCCAGCACCCAAAGTGAAGCTTTCTTT	CASTQSEAFF
medium-sized	TRBV5-6	NA	TRBJ1-5	TGTGCCAGCAGCTTGAGGTCAGGGCTGCAGCCCCAGCATTTT	CASSLRSGLQPQHF
many	TRBV5-1	NA	TRBJ2-5	TGCGCCAGCAGCTTGGCACAGGTGGGGGAGACCCAGTACTTC	CASSLAQVGETQYF
NA	TRBV3-1	NA	TRBJ2-3	TGTGCCAGCAGCCAAGTGTCTAGCGTTACAGATACGCAGTATTTT	CASSQVSSVTDTQYF
few	TRBV10-2	NA	TRBJ2-7	TGCGCCACCCGCTTAAGGGGGTCGGGATATCCCTACGAGCAGTACTTC	CATRLRGSGYPYEQYF
many	TRBV27	NA	TRBJ2-3	TGTGCCAGCAGTTTATCGGTCAGGGTGTCAGATACGCAGTATTTT	CASSLSVRVSDTQYF
few	TRBV6-2/TRBV6-3	TRBD2	TRBJ2-1	TGTGCCAGCAGTCCGACTAGCGCGAATGAGCAGTTCTTC	CASSPTSANEQFF
medium-sized	TRBV7-9	NA	TRBJ2-7	TGTGCCAGCAGCTTAGCAGGGGCCTACGAGCAGTACTTC	CASSLAGAYEQYF
many	TRBV28	NA	TRBJ1-2	TGTGCCAGCAGTACAACAGAGGACCGCTATGGCTACACCTTC	CASSTTEDRYGYTF
few	TRBV28	NA	TRBJ2-7	TGTGCCAGCAGTTTAGCAGGGGCGAGAACCTACGAGCAGTACTTC	CASSLAGARTYEQYF
NA	TRBV7-9	TRBD1	TRBJ2-2	TGTGCCAGCAGTTTCGGGACAGAAGTAGGCACCGGGGAGCTGTTTTTT	CASSFGTEVGTGELFF
many	TRBV11-2	NA	TRBJ2-2	TGTGCCAGCAGCTTACTCGGGGAGGCCGGGGAGCTGTTTTTT	CASSLLGEAGELFF
many	TRBV28	NA	TRBJ2-7	TGTGCCAGCAGGACCCGGGCCCTGGGGGAGCAGTACTTC	CASRTRALGEQYF
few	TRBV6-5	NA	TRBJ1-1	TGTGCCAGCAGTCCGCCGGGGTATACTGAAGCTTTCTTT	CASSPPGYTEAFF
medium-sized	TRBV6-5	NA	TRBJ2-7	TGTGCCAACAATAAATGGCCCGAGCAGTACTTC	CANNKWPEQYF
many	TRBV6-4	NA	TRBJ2-1	TGTGCCAGCAGTGAAAATGCTATAGGTATTTATGATGAGCAGTTCTTC	CASSENAIGIYDEQFF
NA	TRBV29-1	NA	TRBJ2-7	TGCAGCGTTGTACTGGCCGCGGACGAGCAGTACTTC	CSVVLAADEQYF
NA	TRBV14	TRBD1	TRBJ2-7	TGTGCCAGCAGCCCCGGGACAGCCTACGAGCAGTACTTC	CASSPGTAYEQYF
medium-sized	TRBV11-3	NA	TRBJ1-1	TGTGCCAGCAGCTTGAACAGGGTAGACACTGAAGCTTTCTTT	CASSLNRVDTEAFF